The sequence of this T cell receptor (beta chain) was determined in a study of cytomegalovirus exposure and HLA in healthy donors. Points from the study as a whole: TRBV6-2, TRBV6-3 and other indistinguishable V segments were excluded. Judged likely to be a sequencing artifact was a cluster of highly shared sequence variants.

This CDR3 contains 13 residues. Trimming took 3 bases from V and 7 from J, leaving 13 bases between them. Germline-derived CDR1 and CDR2 are SGHDT and YYEEEE. It was with 60 Vbeta and 13 Jbeta primers that the PCR ran. Generated by immunoSEQ multiplex PCR, the TCRdb table keeps only in-frame clones and is missing some. The table shows around 250,000 clones, with approximately 81% occurring only once. Comment on this clone: The antigen remains undetermined.

J is TRBJ2-5 and V is TRBV5-6, with a possible D match to TRBD2 (6 bases). Specimen: PBMCs. The origin of this receptor is a woman aged 60 to 75 in good health and CMV-seropositive. CDR3: CASSSGRGSTQYF. The CDR3 nucleotides read TGTGCCAGCAGCTCCGGTCGGGGGTCGACCCAGTACTTC.